What follows describes a single TCR beta chain. This record comes from a study of radiotherapy plus CTLA-4 blockade in lung cancer. CTLA-4 blockade using ipilimumab, together with focal radiation, was received by patients with chemo-refractory metastatic non-small-cell lung cancer. The data were produced by immunoSEQ multiplex PCR, yet TCRdb's version contains in-frame clones alone and is incomplete. This table has about 45,000 clones, 60% to 70% appearing once. Germline assignment: CDR1 MDHEN and CDR2 SYDVKM. Trimming cost V 7 bases and J 3 bases, with 22 bases left between them. The CDR3 length is 16 residues.

Sequenced here: peripheral blood, sampled from a patient treated with radiotherapy plus ipilimumab. The chain is built from TRBV28 and TRBJ2-7, with D tentatively TRBD1 (5 bases). The clonotype originates from a human donor with non-small cell lung cancer who had a partial response to radiotherapy plus ipilimumab. The CDR3 is CASNNFYRSENYEQYF. The CDR3 bases are TGTGCCAGCAACAACTTCTACAGGTCCGAAAACTACGAGCAGTACTTC.